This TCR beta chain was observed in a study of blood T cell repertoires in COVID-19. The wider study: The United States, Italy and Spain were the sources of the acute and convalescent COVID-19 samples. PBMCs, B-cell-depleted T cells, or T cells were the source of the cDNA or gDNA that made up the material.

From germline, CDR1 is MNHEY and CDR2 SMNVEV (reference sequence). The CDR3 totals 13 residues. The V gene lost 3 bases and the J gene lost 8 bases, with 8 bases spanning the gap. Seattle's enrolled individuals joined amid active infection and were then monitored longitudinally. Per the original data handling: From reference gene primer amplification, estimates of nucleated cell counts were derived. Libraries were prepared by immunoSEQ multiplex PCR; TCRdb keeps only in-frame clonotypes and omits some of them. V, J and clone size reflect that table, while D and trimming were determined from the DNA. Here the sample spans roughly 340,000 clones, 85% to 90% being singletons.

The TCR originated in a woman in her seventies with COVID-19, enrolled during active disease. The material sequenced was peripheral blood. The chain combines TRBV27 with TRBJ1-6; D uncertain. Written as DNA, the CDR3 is TGTGCCAGCAGTTTTACGGGAGATTCACCCCTCCACTTT. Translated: CASSFTGDSPLHF.